The present T cell receptor beta chain was sequenced within a study of regulatory T cells in long-lasting Graves disease. Study-wide background: The term persistent Graves' disease signified upward of 5 years on antithyroid drugs with positive TSH receptor antibodies.

CDR1 is SGHTA and CDR2 is FQGNSA in the germline V gene. The CDR3 is 14 residues long. Trimming cost V 2 bases and J 1 base, with 8 bases left between them. The time point was: persistent/refractory GD, antithyroid drugs over 5 years with positive TRAb. Following extraction of RNA from PBMCs, that RNA was used to make the TCR library. The authors built TCR beta libraries using iRepertoire HTBI primers and Arm-PCR of CDR3 regions. Each CDR3 protein is one row after TCRdb ran MiXCR on the multiplex PCR reads. The sample yields about 460,000 distinct CDR3 sequences, about 22% seen once. The TCR originated in a female donor with Graves disease. Material: peripheral blood mononuclear cells (PBMCs), obtained when the disease was refractory, from a patient treated with antithyroid drugs. This chain uses TRBV7-2 with TRBJ1-1; D is undetermined. CDR3 residues: CASSLRVSNTEAFF. In DNA form, the CDR3 reads TGTGCCAGCAGCTTAAGGGTTTCGAACACTGAAGCTTTCTTT.